Listed below are T cell receptor beta chains from one sample, sequenced in a study of cytomegalovirus exposure and HLA in healthy donors. Data came from immunoSEQ multiplex PCR; TCRdb stores just in-frame clones and leaves some out. Among more than 150,000 clones listed, 79% were seen once. Sequencing was done on a sample of PBMCs. Receptor source: a girl aged 5-17 years in good health and CMV-seropositive. Each CDR3 is given with its conserved first and last residue. D genes are given only for firm matches. A row's size may be missing; if present it is once, few, many or a size class.

J	D	V	size	CDR3	DNA
TRBJ1-1	-	TRBV19	-	CASTHRGAETEAFF	TGTGCCAGTACCCATCGGGGGGCTGAGACTGAAGCTTTCTTT
TRBJ2-7	-	TRBV6-5	-	CASSYVGQTYEQYF	TGTGCCAGCAGTTACGTAGGACAAACCTACGAGCAGTACTTC
TRBJ2-3	TRBD2	TRBV7-6	-	CASSIGTSGSTDTQYF	TGTGCCAGCAGCATTGGGACTAGCGGAAGCACAGATACGCAGTATTTT
TRBJ2-7	-	TRBV11-2	-	CASTPAWTPTYEQYF	TGTGCCAGCACCCCCGCCTGGACACCGACCTACGAGCAGTACTTC
TRBJ1-4	-	TRBV5-4	few	CATHGANNEKLFF	TGTGCCACCCACGGAGCGAATAATGAAAAACTGTTTTTT
TRBJ2-3	-	TRBV10-3	-	CAISESSSPTDTQYF	TGTGCCATCAGTGAGTCGAGTTCACCCACAGATACGCAGTATTTT
TRBJ2-7	-	TRBV10-3	few	CATIEPTGTYEQYF	TGTGCCACGATAGAACCGACGGGAACCTACGAGCAGTACTTC
TRBJ1-4	-	TRBV4-1	-	CASSQDLISFRGEKLFF	TGCGCCAGCAGCCAAGATCTAATCTCCTTCCGGGGTGAAAAACTGTTTTTT
TRBJ1-3	-	TRBV11-2	-	CASSLLEEGPYF	TGTGCCAGCAGCTTGTTAGAGGAGGGCCCGTATTTT
TRBJ1-5	-	TRBV27	-	CASSLRSRTAYSNQPQHF	TGTGCCAGCAGTTTACGTAGCCGGACAGCGTATAGCAATCAGCCCCAGCATTTT
TRBJ2-5	-	TRBV6-5	-	CASSRGGGKETQYF	TGTGCCAGCAGTCGCGGAGGAGGAAAAGAGACCCAGTACTTC
TRBJ2-3	TRBD2	TRBV5-4	-	CASSPRGTSGGAAQYF	TGTGCCAGCAGCCCGAGGGGGACTAGCGGGGGGGCTGCTCAGTATTTT
TRBJ2-3	TRBD2	TRBV5-1	-	CASSPRGGGAYSTDTQYF	TGCGCCAGCAGCCCCCGGGGCGGGGGGGCCTATAGCACAGATACGCAGTATTTT
TRBJ1-2	TRBD1	TRBV4-3	-	CASSQDQRDRGLYGYTF	TGCGCCAGCAGCCAAGATCAGCGGGACAGGGGTCTCTATGGCTACACCTTC
TRBJ2-1	-	TRBV6-1	-	CASRVGREPYNEQFF	TGTGCCAGCAGGGTGGGCAGGGAACCCTACAATGAGCAGTTCTTC
TRBJ2-7	-	TRBV6-5	-	CASGEGHYEQYF	TGTGCCAGCGGAGAGGGACACTACGAGCAGTACTTC
TRBJ2-1	TRBD1	TRBV28	-	CASSRQGWEQFF	TGTGCCAGCAGCAGACAGGGCTGGGAGCAGTTCTTC
TRBJ1-1	-	TRBV5-1	-	CASSPGQPNTEAFF	TGCGCCAGCAGCCCAGGACAGCCGAACACTGAAGCTTTCTTT
TRBJ2-7	TRBD2	TRBV5-6	-	CASAPRVAGVGSEQYF	TGTGCCAGCGCCCCTCGCGTGGCGGGGGTGGGTAGCGAGCAGTACTTC
TRBJ2-1	-	TRBV5-6	-	CASNGGVSDEQFF	TGTGCCAGCAACGGCGGGGTCAGTGATGAGCAGTTCTTC
TRBJ2-2	TRBD1	TRBV27	-	CASSSDRGNTGELFF	TGTGCCAGCAGCTCGGACAGGGGAAACACCGGGGAGCTGTTTTTT
TRBJ2-1	TRBD2	TRBV5-4	-	CASSLGGGGTYNEQFF	TGTGCCAGCAGCTTGGGGGGCGGGGGGACCTACAATGAGCAGTTCTTC
TRBJ2-7	TRBD1	TRBV7-9	-	CASSLEGAGGVHEQYF	TGTGCCAGCAGCTTAGAGGGGGCAGGGGGTGTCCACGAGCAGTACTTC
TRBJ1-4	-	TRBV4-2	-	CASSRASQGVGEKLFF	TGTGCCAGCAGCCGGGCTTCACAGGGCGTTGGGGAAAAACTGTTTTTT
TRBJ1-3	-	TRBV11-3	-	CASSFLSRQSSGNTIYF	TGTGCCAGCAGCTTTCTTTCGAGGCAGAGCTCTGGAAACACCATATATTTT
TRBJ1-2	-	TRBV7-8	few	CASSLDLGSAFYTF	TGTGCCAGCAGCTTAGATTTGGGGAGCGCTTTCTACACCTTC
TRBJ2-7	-	TRBV27	-	CATTAWGGDSYEQYF	TGTGCCACCACCGCATGGGGGGGCGACTCCTACGAGCAGTACTTC
TRBJ2-7	-	TRBV29-1	-	CSARTASYEQYF	TGCAGCGCCCGGACAGCTTCCTACGAGCAGTACTTC
TRBJ1-4	-	TRBV5-4	-	CASSYDRRREKLFF	TGTGCCAGCAGCTACGACAGGAGGAGAGAAAAACTGTTTTTT
TRBJ2-7	TRBD1	TRBV9	-	CASSSGGRRDRAYEQYF	TGTGCCAGCAGCTCGGGGGGTAGGAGGGACAGGGCATACGAGCAGTACTTC
TRBJ2-1	TRBD2	TRBV10-2	-	CASKLAGGGPTEQFF	TGCGCCAGCAAACTAGCGGGGGGGGGCCCCACTGAGCAGTTCTTC
TRBJ2-7	TRBD2	TRBV4-1	few	CASSQVTSGVSSYEQYF	TGCGCCAGCAGCCAAGTGACTAGCGGGGTGAGCTCCTACGAGCAGTACTTC
TRBJ2-5	TRBD1	TRBV5-4	-	CASSSGQGVGQETQYF	TGTGCCAGCAGCTCCGGACAGGGAGTAGGGCAAGAGACCCAGTACTTC
TRBJ2-7	TRBD1	TRBV19	-	CASLGQGNEQYF	TGTGCTTCTTTGGGACAGGGCAACGAGCAGTACTTC
TRBJ2-1	-	TRBV6-5	-	CASSYSTHNEQFF	TGTGCCAGCAGTTACTCCACACACAATGAGCAGTTCTTC
TRBJ2-3	TRBD2	TRBV10-3	-	CAISDHWTSGTDTQYF	TGTGCCATCAGTGATCATTGGACTAGCGGCACAGATACGCAGTATTTT
TRBJ2-7	TRBD2	TRBV9	-	CASSVVASGGQYYEQYF	TGTGCCAGCAGCGTAGTAGCTAGCGGGGGCCAATACTACGAGCAGTACTTC